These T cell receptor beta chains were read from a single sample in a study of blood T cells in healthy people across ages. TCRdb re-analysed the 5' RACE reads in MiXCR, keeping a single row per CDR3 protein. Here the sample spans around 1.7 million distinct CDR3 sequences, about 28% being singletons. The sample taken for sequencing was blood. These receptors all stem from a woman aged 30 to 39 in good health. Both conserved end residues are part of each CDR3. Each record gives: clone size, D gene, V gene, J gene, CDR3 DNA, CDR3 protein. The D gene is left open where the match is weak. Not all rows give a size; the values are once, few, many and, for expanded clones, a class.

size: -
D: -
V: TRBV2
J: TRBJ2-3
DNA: TGTGCCAGCAGTGTGAACGGGGGGCCTCTTAGCACAGATACGCAGTATTTT
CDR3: CASSVNGGPLSTDTQYF

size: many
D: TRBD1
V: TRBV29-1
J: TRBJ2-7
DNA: TGCAGCGTTTTGGGACAGGGTCTCTACGAGCAGTACTTC
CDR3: CSVLGQGLYEQYF

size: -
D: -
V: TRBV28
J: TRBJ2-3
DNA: TGTGCCAGCAGTCCCGTGGGTTGGGGGGAGAGCACAGATACGCAGTATTTT
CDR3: CASSPVGWGESTDTQYF

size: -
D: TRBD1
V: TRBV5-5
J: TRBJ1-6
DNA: TGTGCCAGCAGACGATCATGGGACAGCAAATATAATTCACCCCTCCACTTT
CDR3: CASRRSWDSKYNSPLHF

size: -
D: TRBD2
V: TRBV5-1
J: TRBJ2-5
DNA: TGCGCCAGCAGCATGGGACTAGCGGGAGGGCCGGAGACCCAGTACTTC
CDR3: CASSMGLAGGPETQYF

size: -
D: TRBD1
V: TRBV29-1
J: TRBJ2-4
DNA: TGCAGCGTTGAAACGACAGGGGACGGTGAGCAGTACTTC
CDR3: CSVETTGDGEQYF

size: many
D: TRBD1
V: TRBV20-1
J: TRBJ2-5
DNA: TGCAGTGCTCGTGCCCCTGGGGCTGGGACAGGGGGCATGGAGACCCAGTACTTC
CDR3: CSARAPGAGTGGMETQYF

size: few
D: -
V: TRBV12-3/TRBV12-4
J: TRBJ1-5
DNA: TGTGCCAGCAGTTTCCCTAATTCGCCCCAGCATTTT
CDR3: CASSFPNSPQHF

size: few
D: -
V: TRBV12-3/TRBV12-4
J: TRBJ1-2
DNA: TGTGCCAGCAGACCCGGCGAACGGGATGGCTACACCTTC
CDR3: CASRPGERDGYTF

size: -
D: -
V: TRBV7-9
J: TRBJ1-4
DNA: TGTGCCAGCAACGAAGAAAGCGGGGCTGCTAATGAAAAACTGTTTTTT
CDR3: CASNEESGAANEKLFF

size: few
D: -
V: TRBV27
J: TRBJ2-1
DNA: TGTGCCAGCAGTTTTACGACAGGTTCCTACAATGAGCAGTTCTTC
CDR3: CASSFTTGSYNEQFF

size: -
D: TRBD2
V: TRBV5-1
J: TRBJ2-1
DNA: TGCGCCAGCAGCTGGACTAGCGGGGGAAGCTCCTACAATGAGCAGTTCTTC
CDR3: CASSWTSGGSSYNEQFF

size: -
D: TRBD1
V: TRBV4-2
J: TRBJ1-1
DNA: TGTGCCAGCAGCCAAGCCGGCGGACAGGGGAACACTGAAGCTTTCTTT
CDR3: CASSQAGGQGNTEAFF

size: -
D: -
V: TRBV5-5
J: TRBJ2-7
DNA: TGTGCCAGCAGCTTCGGCCCGGACCTCCTCTACGAGCAGTACTTC
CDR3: CASSFGPDLLYEQYF

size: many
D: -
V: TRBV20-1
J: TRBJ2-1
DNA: TGCAGTGCTAGACTTTATAGGGGTAGCTCCTACAATGAGCAGTTCTTC
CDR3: CSARLYRGSSYNEQFF

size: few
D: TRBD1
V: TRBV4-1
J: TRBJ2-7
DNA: TGCGCCAGCAGCCAAGTTATAGGGCTTAACAGGGGTATCTACGAGCAGTACTTC
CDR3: CASSQVIGLNRGIYEQYF

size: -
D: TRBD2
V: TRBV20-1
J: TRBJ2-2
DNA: TGCAGTGCTAGAGTGTCTAGCGGGGGACCGAACACCGGGGAGCTGTTTTTT
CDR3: CSARVSSGGPNTGELFF

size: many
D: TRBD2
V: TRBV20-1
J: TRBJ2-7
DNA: TGCAGTGCTAGTAGGGTAGCGGGCTCCTACGAGCAGTACTTC
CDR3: CSASRVAGSYEQYF

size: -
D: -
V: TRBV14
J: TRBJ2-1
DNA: TGTGCCAGCAGCCAAACGCTAGTTAAAGAGACCCAGTTCTTC
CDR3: CASSQTLVKETQFF

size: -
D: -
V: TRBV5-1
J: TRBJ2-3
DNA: TGCGCCAGCAGCTTCAGAGGGTTTAGCACAGATACGCAGTATTTT
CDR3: CASSFRGFSTDTQYF

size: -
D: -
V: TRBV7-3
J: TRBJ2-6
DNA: TGTGCCAGCAGCGGGATCGGGGGGCCTCCCTCTGGGGCCAACGTCCTGACTTTC
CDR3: CASSGIGGPPSGANVLTF

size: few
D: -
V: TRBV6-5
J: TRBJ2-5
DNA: TGTGCCAGCAGCCAGAGGACAGACGAGACCCAGTACTTC
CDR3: CASSQRTDETQYF

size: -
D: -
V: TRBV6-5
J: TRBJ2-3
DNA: TGTACCAGCGGAACGGGTCCCCTCCCTCTGGGGCAGTATTTT
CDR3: CTSGTGPLPLGQYF

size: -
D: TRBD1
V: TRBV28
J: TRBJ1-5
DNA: TGTGCCTGCAGTTCCCCAGGGGGCACAGATCAGCCCCAGCATTTT
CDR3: CACSSPGGTDQPQHF

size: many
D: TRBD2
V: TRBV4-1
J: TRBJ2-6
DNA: TGCGCCAGCAGCCGAGCTAGCGGGGGGGCCTCTGGGGCCAACGTCCTGACTTTC
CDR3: CASSRASGGASGANVLTF

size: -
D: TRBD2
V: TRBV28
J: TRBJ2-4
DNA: TGTGCCAGCAGTTTGGAGCTAGCGGGGGGGCACAGTGAGCAGTACTTC
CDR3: CASSLELAGGHSEQYF

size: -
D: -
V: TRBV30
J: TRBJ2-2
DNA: TGTGCCTGGAGTGTACTGGGGGAGAGGACCGGGGAGCTGTTTTTT
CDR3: CAWSVLGERTGELFF

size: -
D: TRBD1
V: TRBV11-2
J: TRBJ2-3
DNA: TGTGCCAGCAGCGGCCCCGGGACAGGCAGCACAGATACGCAGTATTTT
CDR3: CASSGPGTGSTDTQYF

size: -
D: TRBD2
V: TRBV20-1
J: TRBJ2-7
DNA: TGCAGTGCTTCCCCGGGGGGGATAGAGCAGTACTTC
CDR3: CSASPGGIEQYF

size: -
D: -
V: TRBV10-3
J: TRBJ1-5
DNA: TGTGCCACTAGGGTTGATGGGAGCAATCAGCCCCAGCATTTT
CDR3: CATRVDGSNQPQHF

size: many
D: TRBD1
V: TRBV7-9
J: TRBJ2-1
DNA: TGTGCCAGCAGCCCCCGGGACAGGGGAAACAATGAGCAGTTCTTC
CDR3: CASSPRDRGNNEQFF

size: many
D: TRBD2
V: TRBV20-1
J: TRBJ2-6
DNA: TGCAGTGCGACTAGCGGGCGATCTGGGGCCAACGTCCTGACTTTC
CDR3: CSATSGRSGANVLTF

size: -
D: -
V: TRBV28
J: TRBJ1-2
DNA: TGTGCCACCCAATCGGGGGGAGGCGGGCTGGGCTACACCTTC
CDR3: CATQSGGGGLGYTF

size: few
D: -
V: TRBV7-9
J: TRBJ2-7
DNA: TGTGCCAGCAGCTTAGTCCCGGCAGGGAGTTACGAGCAGTACTTC
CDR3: CASSLVPAGSYEQYF

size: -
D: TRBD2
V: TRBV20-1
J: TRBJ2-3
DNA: TGCAGTGCTAGAGCGACTAGCGGGGGTTTCCACGGGACCCAGTATTTT
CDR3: CSARATSGGFHGTQYF

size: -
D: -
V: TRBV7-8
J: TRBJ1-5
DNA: TGTGCCAGCAGCTTAGAATGGGGTCAGCCCCAGCATTTT
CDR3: CASSLEWGQPQHF

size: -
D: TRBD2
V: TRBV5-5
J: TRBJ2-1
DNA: TGTGCCAGCACCGGACTAGTTCCCCACAATGAGCAGTTCTTC
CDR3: CASTGLVPHNEQFF

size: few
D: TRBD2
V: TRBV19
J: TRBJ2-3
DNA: TGTGCCAGTAGTATCTCAGCGGGAGCCGTGGATACGCAGTATTTT
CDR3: CASSISAGAVDTQYF

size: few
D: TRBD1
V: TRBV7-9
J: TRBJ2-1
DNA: TGTGCCAGCAGCACTCGGGACAGGGGGGCGTACAATGAGCAGTTCTTC
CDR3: CASSTRDRGAYNEQFF

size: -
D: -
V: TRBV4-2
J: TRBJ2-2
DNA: TGTGCTAGCAGCCAAGATAGGACGGGACAGCTGTTTTTT
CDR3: CASSQDRTGQLFF

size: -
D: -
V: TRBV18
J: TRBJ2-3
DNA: TGTGCCAGCTCACCACAGGAGCGGGGCACAGATACGCAGTATTTT
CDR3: CASSPQERGTDTQYF

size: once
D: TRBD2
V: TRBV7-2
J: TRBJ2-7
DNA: TGTGCCAGCAGCGTTGGACTAGCGAGCGCCTACAAGCAGTACTTC
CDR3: CASSVGLASAYKQYF

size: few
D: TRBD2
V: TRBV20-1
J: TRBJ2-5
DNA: TGCAGTGCTATTCAGCGGGAGACAAAAGAGACCCAGTACTTC
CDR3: CSAIQRETKETQYF

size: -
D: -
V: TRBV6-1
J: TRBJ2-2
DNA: TGTGCCAGCAGTGAAGAAGGAGGTTTCGACACCGGGGAGCTGTTTTTT
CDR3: CASSEEGGFDTGELFF

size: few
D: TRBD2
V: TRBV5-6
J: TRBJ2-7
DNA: TGTGCCAGCAGCTTATGGGGGGGGGCCTACGAGCAGTACTTC
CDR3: CASSLWGGAYEQYF

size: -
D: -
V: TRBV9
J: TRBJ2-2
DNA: TGTGCCAGCAGCCCGGCTGGGGGGAGCGTCACCGGGGAGCTGTTTTTT
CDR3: CASSPAGGSVTGELFF

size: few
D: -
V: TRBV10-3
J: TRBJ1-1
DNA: TGTGCCATCAGTGAGCCGGGAAATAGCGGGTCCACTGAAGCTTTCTTT
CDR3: CAISEPGNSGSTEAFF

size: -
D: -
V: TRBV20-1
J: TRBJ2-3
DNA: TGCAGTGCGAAGGGGGCGAGCGGGGTGGATACGCAGTATTTT
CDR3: CSAKGASGVDTQYF

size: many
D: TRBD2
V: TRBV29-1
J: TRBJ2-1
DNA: TGCAGCGTTGACGCCGGGACTAGCCTCCACAATGAGCAGTTCTTC
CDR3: CSVDAGTSLHNEQFF

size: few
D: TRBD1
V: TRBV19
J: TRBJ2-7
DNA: TGTGCCAGTAGACCAAGCGGGACAGGGAGCTCCTACGAGCAGTACTTC
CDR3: CASRPSGTGSSYEQYF

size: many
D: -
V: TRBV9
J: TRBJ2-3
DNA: TGTGCCAGCAGCCAGAGGGGGGCTAACACAGATACGCAGTATTTT
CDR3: CASSQRGANTDTQYF

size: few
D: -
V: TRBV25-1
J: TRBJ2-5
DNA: TGTGCCAGCAGTGAAATGGGGTCGGCCCAAGAGACCCAGTACTTC
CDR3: CASSEMGSAQETQYF

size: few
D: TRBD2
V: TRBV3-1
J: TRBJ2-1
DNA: TGTGCCAGCAGCCATGAAACGGGGGGACGGTTCGATGAGCAGTTCTTC
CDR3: CASSHETGGRFDEQFF